The clone carrying this T cell receptor (beta chain) was seen more than once but under ten times. A single-stranded UMI oligo with SP2 sequence was ligated to cDNA 3' ends. An equimolar mix of RC1.1 and RC1.2 primed the beta chain across TRBC1 and TRBC2. TCRdb recomputed calls from the UMI-ligation and nested PCR reads with MiXCR, one row per CDR3 protein. The top ten hold roughly 10% of the sample, which has approximately 57,000 distinct CDR3 sequences, around an eighth seen once. Trimming left V 4 bases short and J 4 bases short, with 15 bases between. CDR1 SGHRS and CDR2 YFSETQ come from the germline V gene. This CDR3 is built from 15 residues. This sample is part of a study of quantifying T cell responses using KT2 cells. Looking at the study overall: TCR alpha and beta constant-region primers primed reverse transcription of RNA.

KT2, a clone with a known TCR, was spiked into unfractionated PBMC. The specimen was PBMCs spiked with cells of the T cell clone KT2. J is TRBJ2-1 and V is TRBV5-1, with a possible D match to TRBD2 (6 bases). The sequence derives from a human donor. The CDR3 spells CASSLLADSYNEQFF. The CDR3 DNA is TGCGCCAGCAGCCTACTAGCCGACTCATACAATGAGCAGTTCTTC.